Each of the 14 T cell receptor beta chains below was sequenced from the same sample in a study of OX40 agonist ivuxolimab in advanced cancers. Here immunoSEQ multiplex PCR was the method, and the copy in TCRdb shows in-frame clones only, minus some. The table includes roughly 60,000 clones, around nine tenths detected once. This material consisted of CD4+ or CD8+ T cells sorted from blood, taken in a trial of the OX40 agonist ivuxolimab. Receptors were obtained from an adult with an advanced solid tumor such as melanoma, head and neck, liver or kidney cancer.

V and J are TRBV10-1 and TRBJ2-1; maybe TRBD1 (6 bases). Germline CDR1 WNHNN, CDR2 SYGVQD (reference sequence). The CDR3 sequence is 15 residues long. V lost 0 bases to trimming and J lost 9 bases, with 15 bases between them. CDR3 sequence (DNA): TGCGCCAGCAGTGAGTCGGGGGTAGGGGGTACTGAGCAGTTCTTC. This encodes CASSESGVGGTEQFF.

The CDR3 sequence is CASSEGAPGLAGGRSETQYF. CDR3 in DNA: TGTGCCAGCAGTGAAGGGGCACCGGGACTAGCGGGAGGGCGGTCGGAGACCCAGTACTTC. The V call is TRBV6-1, the J call TRBJ2-5, with TRBD2 matching over 16 bases. Germline CDR1 is MNHNS and CDR2 is SASEGT. This CDR3 region has 20 residues. V dropped 1 base and J dropped 5; count of bases not matched to a gene: 13.

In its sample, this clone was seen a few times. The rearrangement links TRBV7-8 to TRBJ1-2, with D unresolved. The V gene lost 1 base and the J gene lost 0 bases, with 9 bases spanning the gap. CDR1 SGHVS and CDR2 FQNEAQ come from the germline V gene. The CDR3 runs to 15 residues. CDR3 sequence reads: CASSLVAPTNYGYTF. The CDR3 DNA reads TGTGCCAGCAGCTTAGTGGCACCTACTAACTATGGCTACACCTTC. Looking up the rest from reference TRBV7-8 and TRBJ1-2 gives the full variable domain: GAGVSQSPRYKVAKRGQDVALRCDPISGHVSLFWYQQALGQGPEFLTYFQNEAQLDKSGLPSDRFFAERPEGSVSTLKIQRTQQEDSAVYLCASSLVAPTNYGYTFGSGTRLTVV.

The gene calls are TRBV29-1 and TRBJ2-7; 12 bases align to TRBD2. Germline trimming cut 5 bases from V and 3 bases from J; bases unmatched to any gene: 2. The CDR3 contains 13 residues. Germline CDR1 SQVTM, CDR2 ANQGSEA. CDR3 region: CSVRLAGVYEQYF. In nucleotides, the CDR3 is TGCAGCGTTCGACTAGCGGGAGTCTACGAGCAGTACTTC.

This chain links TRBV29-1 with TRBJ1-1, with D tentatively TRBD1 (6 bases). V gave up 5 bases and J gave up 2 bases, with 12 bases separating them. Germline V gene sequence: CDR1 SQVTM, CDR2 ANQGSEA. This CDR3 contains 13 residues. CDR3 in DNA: TGCAGCGTTCGTGAGGGGGGTAACACTGAAGCTTTCTTT. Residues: CSVREGGNTEAFF.

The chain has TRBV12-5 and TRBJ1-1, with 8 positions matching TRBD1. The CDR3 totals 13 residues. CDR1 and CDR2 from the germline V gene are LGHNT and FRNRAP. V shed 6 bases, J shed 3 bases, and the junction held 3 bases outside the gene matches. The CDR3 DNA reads TGTGCTAGTGGACCGGACAGGGACACTGAAGCTTTCTTT. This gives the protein CASGPDRDTEAFF.

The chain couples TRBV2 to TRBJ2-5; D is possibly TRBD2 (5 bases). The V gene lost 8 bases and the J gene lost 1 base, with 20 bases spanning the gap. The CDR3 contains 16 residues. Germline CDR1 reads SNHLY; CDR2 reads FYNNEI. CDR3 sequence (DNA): TGTGCCAGCCAGAGGGCCGGCACCACCTTCCAAGAGACCCAGTACTTC. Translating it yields CASQRAGTTFQETQYF.

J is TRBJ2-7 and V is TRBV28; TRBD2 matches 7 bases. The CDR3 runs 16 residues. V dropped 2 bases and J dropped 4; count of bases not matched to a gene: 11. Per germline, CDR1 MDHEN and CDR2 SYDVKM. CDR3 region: CASSLGRGGPRYEQYF. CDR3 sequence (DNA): TGTGCCAGCAGTTTAGGGCGGGGAGGGCCTCGGTACGAGCAGTACTTC.

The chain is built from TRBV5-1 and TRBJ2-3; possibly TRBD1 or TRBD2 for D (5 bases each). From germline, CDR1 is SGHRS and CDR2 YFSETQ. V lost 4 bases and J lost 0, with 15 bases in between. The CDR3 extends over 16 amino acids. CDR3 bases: TGCGCCAGCAGCACCGGGACGTCCTATAGCACAGATACGCAGTATTTT. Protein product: CASSTGTSYSTDTQYF.

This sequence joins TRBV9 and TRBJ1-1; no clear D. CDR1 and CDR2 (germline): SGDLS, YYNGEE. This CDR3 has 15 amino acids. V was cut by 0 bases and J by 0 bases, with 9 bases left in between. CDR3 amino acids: CASSVGALMNTEAFF. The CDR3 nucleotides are TGTGCCAGCAGCGTAGGGGCACTGATGAACACTGAAGCTTTCTTT.

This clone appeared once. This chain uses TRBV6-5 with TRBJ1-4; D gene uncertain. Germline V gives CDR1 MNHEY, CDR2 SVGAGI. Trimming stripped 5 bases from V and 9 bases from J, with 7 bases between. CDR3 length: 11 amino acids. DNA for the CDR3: TGTGCCAGCAGTGACGACCAAAAACTGTTTTTT. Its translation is CASSDDQKLFF.

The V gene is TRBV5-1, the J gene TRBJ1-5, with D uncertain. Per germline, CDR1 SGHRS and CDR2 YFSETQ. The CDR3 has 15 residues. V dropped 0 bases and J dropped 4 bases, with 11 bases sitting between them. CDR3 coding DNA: TGCGCCAGCAGCTTGGACGGGCAGAGGAATCAGCCCCAGCATTTT. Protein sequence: CASSLDGQRNQPQHF.

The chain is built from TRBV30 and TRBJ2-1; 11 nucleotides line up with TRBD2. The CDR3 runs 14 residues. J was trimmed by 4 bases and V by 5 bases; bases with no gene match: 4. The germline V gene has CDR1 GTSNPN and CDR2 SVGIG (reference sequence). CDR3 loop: CAWGSGRGYNEQFF. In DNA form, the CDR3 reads TGTGCCTGGGGTAGCGGGAGGGGGTACAATGAGCAGTTCTTC. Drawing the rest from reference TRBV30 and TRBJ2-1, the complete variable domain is SQTIHQWPATLVQPVGSPLSLECTVEGTSNPNLYWYRQAAGRGLQLLFYSVGIGQISSEVPQNLSASRPQDRQFILSSKKLLLSDSGFYLCAWGSGRGYNEQFFGPGTRLTVL.

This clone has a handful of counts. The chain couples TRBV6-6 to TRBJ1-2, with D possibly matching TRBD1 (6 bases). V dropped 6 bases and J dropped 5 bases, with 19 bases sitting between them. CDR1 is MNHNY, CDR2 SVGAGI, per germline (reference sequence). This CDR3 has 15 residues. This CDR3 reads CASSPSGGTSYGYTF. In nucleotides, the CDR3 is TGTGCCAGCAGCCCATCCGGGGGGACATCGTATGGCTACACCTTC.